Sequencing of this T cell receptor beta chain was carried out in a study of cytomegalovirus exposure and HLA in healthy donors. V was clipped by 4 bases and J by 0 bases, with 10 bases between them. The CDR3 sequence is 15 residues long. Per germline, CDR1 SNHLY and CDR2 FYNNEI. The study, taken as a whole, reports: TCR beta V- and J-gene trimming was later associated with a missense DCLRE1C variant. In an earlier analysis, about 87% or about 30%: the productive usage of most TCR beta V segments.

Details on this clone: Its target is not known.

60 Vbeta and 13 Jbeta primers were used in PCR. Generated by immunoSEQ multiplex PCR, the TCRdb table keeps only in-frame clones and is missing some. The data hold around 170,000 clones, with about three quarters observed a single time. The chain combines TRBV2 with TRBJ2-1; weak D call: TRBD1 (6 bases). The source is a girl between 10 and 17 years old in good health and CMV-seronegative. Material for sequencing was PBMCs. The CDR3 sequence: CASSGDKSSYNEQFF. CDR3 nucleotides: TGTGCCAGCAGTGGGGACAAGAGCTCCTACAATGAGCAGTTCTTC.